This T cell receptor (beta chain) was observed in a study of cytotoxic CD8 clonotypes in ibrutinib-treated CLL. Looking at the study overall: Partial responses totalled roughly 24 and complete responses 2; after median approximately 62 months, around 14 remained remitted and approximately twelve progressed.

This clone was detected only a few times. Its specificity is not known. Germline CDR1 is SGHVS and CDR2 is FQNEAQ. The CDR3 loop spans 16 amino acids. After removal of 3 bases from V and 6 bases from J, the junction contained 13 bases not matched to a gene. The method was immunoSEQ multiplex PCR; TCRdb's version includes in-frame clones alone and lacks a portion of them. The table has a few hundred thousand clones, over 60% seen once. Study results and limitations: Stable or contracted on treatment, public clonotypes were also uncommon.

The sequencing used PBMCs, collected after 36 months of ibrutinib treatment. The chain combines TRBV7-8 with TRBJ2-7, with 8 positions matching TRBD2. This TCR was sampled from a human donor with chronic lymphocytic leukemia. Here the CDR3 DNA reads TGTGCCAGCAGCTTGATCGGCCCGGGGGGGCCGAGCGAGCAGTACTTC. Encoded protein: CASSLIGPGGPSEQYF.